These 9 T cell receptor beta chains came from one sample sequenced in a study of T-cell reconstitution after alpha-beta-depleted transplantation in children. Preparation of the TCRbeta library was carried out with unique molecular identifiers. TCRdb reprocessed the PCR reads via MiXCR and lists one record per CDR3 protein. The repertoire holds about 190,000 distinct CDR3 sequences, with around 10% as singletons. The sample consisted of PBMCs, taken before TCRalphabeta/CD19-depleted stem cell transplant. All receptors derive from a boy between 2 and 10 years old with acute myeloid leukemia, due to receive a stem cell transplant.

This clonotype was picked up many times. V usage is TRBV28 and J usage is TRBJ2-3; TRBD2 matches 12 bases. CDR3 length equals 16 residues. Per germline, CDR1 MDHEN and CDR2 SYDVKM. Unmatched junction bases numbered 8, after V lost 6 bases and J lost 4 bases. In DNA, the CDR3 is TGTGCCAGCAGCCTAGCGGGAGGGCCAGGAGCAGATACGCAGTATTTT. This encodes CASSLAGGPGADTQYF.

This clonotype was seen repeatedly, ten times or more. The chain uses TRBV28 and TRBJ2-7; TRBD1 is a possible D gene (7 bases). V was cut by 3 bases and J by 1 base, with 10 bases left in between. The V gene's germline CDR1 is MDHEN and CDR2 SYDVKM. The length of the CDR3 is 14 residues. The CDR3 DNA reads TGTGCCAGCAGTTTGCCAGGGGGGTCCTACGAGCAGTACTTC. Its translation is CASSLPGGSYEQYF.

This clonotype was detected ten times or more. The chain links TRBV5-4 to TRBJ2-3; 9 nucleotides match TRBD2. V gave up 4 bases and J gave up 4 bases; unmatched junction bases: 13. CDR3 length: 17 amino acids. Germline CDR1 SGHNT, CDR2 YYREEE (reference sequence). As DNA, the CDR3 is TGTGCCAGCAGCCCGGGATTAGCGGGAGTGGAGGCAGATACGCAGTATTTT. As protein: CASSPGLAGVEADTQYF.

This clonotype was seen ten or more times. The J gene is TRBJ2-3, the V gene TRBV5-1; 8 bases agree with TRBD1. The CDR3 is 15 residues long. Germline trimming cut 2 bases from V and 5 bases from J; bases unmatched to any gene: 7. Germline lookup yields CDR1 SGHRS and CDR2 YFSETQ. The CDR3 loop is CASSFQGASLDTQYF. The CDR3 nucleotides read TGCGCCAGCAGCTTTCAGGGGGCGAGCTTAGATACGCAGTATTTT. The entire variable domain, with the rest obtained from reference TRBV5-1 and TRBJ2-3, is as follows: KAGVTQTPRYLIKTRGQQVTLSCSPISGHRSVSWYQQTPGQGLQFLFEYFSETQRNKGNFPGRFSGRQFSNSRSEMNVSTLELGDSALYLCASSFQGASLDTQYFGPGTRLTVL.

This clonotype was recorded a few times. The CDR3 DNA reads as TGTGCCAGCAGCCACGAAACTAGCGGGGGCCATAAAGATATCACAGATACGCAGTATTTT. It codes for CASSHETSGGHKDITDTQYF. V usage is TRBV4-2 and J usage is TRBJ2-3; 11 bases fit TRBD2. The CDR3 contains 20 residues. J was trimmed by 2 bases and V by 3 bases; bases with no gene match: 16. The germline CDR1 and CDR2 sequences are LGHNA and YNFKEQ.

The rearrangement links TRBV7-3 to TRBJ2-3, with D perhaps TRBD1 (6 bases). The germline V gene encodes CDR1 SGHTA and CDR2 FQGTGA. This CDR3 has 17 amino acids. V was cut by 4 bases and J by 3 bases, with 20 bases left in between. Here the CDR3 reads CASSSPQGRTTTDTQYF. In DNA, the CDR3 is TGTGCCAGCAGCTCTCCCCAGGGGAGAACAACAACAGATACGCAGTATTTT.

This clonotype has a count of ten or more. V usage is TRBV11-2 and J usage is TRBJ2-2; D gene uncertain. CDR1 and CDR2 from the germline V gene are SGHAT and FQNNGV. The CDR3 runs to 12 residues. V shed 1 base and J shed 7 bases, with 4 bases lying between them. The CDR3 sequence: CASSLVLGELFF. The CDR3 DNA follows: TGTGCCAGCAGCTTAGTCCTCGGGGAGCTGTTTTTT.

This clonotype came up many times. The V gene is TRBV10-3, the J gene TRBJ1-1, with D perhaps matching TRBD1 (5 bases). The CDR3 is 13 amino acids. The germline gives CDR1 ENHRY, CDR2 SYGVKD. Trimming took off 3 bases at V and 6 bases at J, with 11 bases between the two ends. CDR3 residues: CAISDRQFAEAFF. Written as DNA, the CDR3 is TGTGCCATCAGTGACCGACAGTTCGCTGAAGCTTTCTTT.

This clonotype occurred many times. The chain carries TRBV5-4 and TRBJ1-2; D is unclear. This CDR3 spans 14 amino acids. Trimming stripped 1 base from V and 2 bases from J, with 9 bases between. Germline V gene lookup returns CDR1 SGHNT and CDR2 YYREEE (reference sequence). CDR3: CASSLRPTNYGYTF. In DNA form, the CDR3 reads TGTGCCAGCAGCTTGAGACCGACCAACTATGGCTACACCTTC.